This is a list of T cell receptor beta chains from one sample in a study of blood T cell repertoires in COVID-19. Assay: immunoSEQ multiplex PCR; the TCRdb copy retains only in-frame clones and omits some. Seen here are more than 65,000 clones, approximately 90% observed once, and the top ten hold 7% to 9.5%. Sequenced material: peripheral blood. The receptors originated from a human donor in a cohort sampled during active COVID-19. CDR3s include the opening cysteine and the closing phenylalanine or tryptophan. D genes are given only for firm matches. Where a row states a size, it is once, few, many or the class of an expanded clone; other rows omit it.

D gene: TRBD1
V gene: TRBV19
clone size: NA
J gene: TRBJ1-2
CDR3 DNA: TGTGCCAGTACCTCTCTGTGGGGACAGGGATTGGATGGCTACACCTTC
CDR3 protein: CASTSLWGQGLDGYTF

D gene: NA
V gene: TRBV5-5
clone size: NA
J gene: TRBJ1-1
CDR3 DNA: TGTGCCAGCAGCTTGGACGGTTCGAACACTGAAGCTTTCTTT
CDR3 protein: CASSLDGSNTEAFF

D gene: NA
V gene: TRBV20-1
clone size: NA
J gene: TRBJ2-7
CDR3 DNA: TGCAGTGCTACGGGAGCCTACGAGCAGTACTTC
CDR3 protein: CSATGAYEQYF

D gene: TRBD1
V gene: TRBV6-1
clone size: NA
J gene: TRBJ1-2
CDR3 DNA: TGTGCCAGCAGTGAGTCCGGACAGGGGAAGGATGGCTACACCTTC
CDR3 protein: CASSESGQGKDGYTF

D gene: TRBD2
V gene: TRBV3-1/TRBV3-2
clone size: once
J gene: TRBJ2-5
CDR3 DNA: TGTGCCAGCAGCCCGAGAGTAGCGGGAGAAGAGACCCAGTACTTC
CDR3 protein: CASSPRVAGEETQYF

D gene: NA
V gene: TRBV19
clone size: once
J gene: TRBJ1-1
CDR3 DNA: TGTGCCAGTAGTACAGGGATGGCTGAAGCTTTCTTT
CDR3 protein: CASSTGMAEAFF

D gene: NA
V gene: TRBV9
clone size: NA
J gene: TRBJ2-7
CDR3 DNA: TGTGCCAGCAGCGTAGGGCTCAGATCCGAGCAGTACTTC
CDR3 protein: CASSVGLRSEQYF

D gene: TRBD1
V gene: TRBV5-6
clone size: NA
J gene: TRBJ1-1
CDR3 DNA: TGTGCCAGCAGCTTCGGGACAGGGATGAACACTGAAGCTTTCTTT
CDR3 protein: CASSFGTGMNTEAFF

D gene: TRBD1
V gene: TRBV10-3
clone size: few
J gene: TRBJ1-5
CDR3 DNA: TGTGCCATCAGTGAGTCGGCGGGACAGATCTTCAATCAGCCCCAGCATTTT
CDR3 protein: CAISESAGQIFNQPQHF

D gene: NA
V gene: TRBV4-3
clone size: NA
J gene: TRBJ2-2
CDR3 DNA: TGCGCCAGCAGCCAAGTCCCCCTCGCGGGGGAGCTGTTTTTT
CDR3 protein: CASSQVPLAGELFF

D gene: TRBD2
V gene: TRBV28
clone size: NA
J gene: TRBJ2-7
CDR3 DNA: TGTGCCAGCAGTTCCGGACTAGCGGGGGTCTACGAGCAGTACTTC
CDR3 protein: CASSSGLAGVYEQYF

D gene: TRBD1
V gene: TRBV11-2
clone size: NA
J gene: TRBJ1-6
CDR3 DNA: TGTGCCAGCAAATCGACAGGGCTGAATTCACCCCTCCACTTT
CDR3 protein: CASKSTGLNSPLHF

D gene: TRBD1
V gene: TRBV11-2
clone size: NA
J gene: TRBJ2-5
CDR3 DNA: TGTGCCAGCAGCCCGAGGGGGTTTGACAGGGCGGGTGAGACCCAGTACTTC
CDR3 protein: CASSPRGFDRAGETQYF

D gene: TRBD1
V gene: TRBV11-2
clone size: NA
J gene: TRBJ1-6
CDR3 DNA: TGTGCCAGCAGCCCCCTTAGGCCAGGGGGCGATTCACCCCTCCACTTT
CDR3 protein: CASSPLRPGGDSPLHF